What follows are 8 T cell receptor beta chains derived from one specimen sequenced in a study of blood T cell repertoires in COVID-19. Only in-frame clones appear in the TCRdb table, and some are missing; sequencing was by immunoSEQ multiplex PCR. The sample includes under 150,000 clones, over 75% seen only once; the top ten take 8%. Sequencing was done on a sample of peripheral blood. Every receptor here comes from a woman aged 55 to 70 with COVID-19, enrolled during active disease.

Details on this clone: The DNA is omitted, as the CDR3 cannot be located on it reliably, and the CDR3 follows TCRdb's listing. This rearrangement joins TRBV6-5 to TRBJ2-1; the listed D gene, TRBD2, was not tested against the DNA. Germline CDR1 reads MNHEY; CDR2 reads SVGAGI. The CDR3 numbers 16 amino acids, ends counted. CDR3 loop: CASSSSGLAGGNEQFF.

This clone came up once. The V gene is TRBV29-1, the J gene TRBJ2-3; perhaps TRBD1 as D (6 bases). Trimming left V 4 bases short and J 3 bases short, with 17 bases between. There are 15 residues in the CDR3. The V gene's germline CDR1 is SQVTM and CDR2 ANQGSEA. CDR3 loop: CSVGDTGMGTDTQYF. The DNA for the CDR3 is TGCAGCGTTGGGGATACAGGGATGGGAACAGATACGCAGTATTTT.

This chain joins TRBV6-1 and TRBJ1-5; D remains ambiguous. This CDR3 contains 17 residues. V was cut by 3 bases and J by 1 base, with 16 bases left in between. Germline V gene sequence: CDR1 MNHNS, CDR2 SASEGT. The CDR3 sequence: CASSDLAVSDSNQPQHF. The CDR3 coding sequence is TGTGCCAGCAGTGATCTGGCGGTTAGCGACAGCAATCAGCCCCAGCATTTT.

This chain joins TRBV5-1 and TRBJ2-1; D is undetermined. This CDR3 contains 13 residues. Trimming took 0 bases from V and 9 from J, leaving 10 bases between them. Germline CDR1 and CDR2: SGHRS and YFSETQ. This CDR3 reads CASSLGLVREQFF. CDR3 sequence (DNA): TGCGCCAGCAGCTTGGGCCTAGTTCGTGAGCAGTTCTTC.

This chain joins TRBV6-5 and TRBJ1-6; possibly TRBD1 for D (5 bases). CDR1 and CDR2 from the germline V gene are MNHEY and SVGAGI. The CDR3 totals 15 residues. V lost 0 bases and J lost 10, with 13 bases in between. The CDR3 nucleotides are TGTGCCAGCAGTTACTCGACGATTCAGGGCTCACCCCTCCACTTT. This gives the protein CASSYSTIQGSPLHF.

This chain uses TRBV18 with TRBJ2-7; 10 bases are a match to TRBD1. Germline CDR1 and CDR2: KGHSH and LQKENI. Trimming cost V 3 bases and J 4 bases; bases outside gene matches: 6. CDR3 length: 15 amino acids. The CDR3 loop is CASSPPGQGYYEQYF. The CDR3 bases are TGTGCCAGCTCACCGCCGGGACAGGGGTATTACGAGCAGTACTTC.

This clone has just a few counts. The chain combines TRBV2 with TRBJ1-5, with D possibly matching TRBD1 (6 bases). From germline, CDR1 is SNHLY and CDR2 FYNNEI. The CDR3 is 12 amino acids. The germline V and J ends were trimmed by 7 bases and 4 bases, with 8 bases remaining between them. This chain's CDR3 is CASNRANQPQHF. Written as DNA, the CDR3 is TGTGCCAGCAACAGGGCAAATCAGCCCCAGCATTTT.

The V and J genes are TRBV3-1 (or the pseudogene TRBV3-2) and TRBJ1-4; 9 nucleotides align to TRBD1. The V gene's germline CDR1 is LGHDT and CDR2 YNNKEL (reference sequence). This CDR3 is 19 amino acids long. V trimming: 0 bases; J trimming: 4 bases; junction bases outside the gene matches: 12. The CDR3 loop reads CASSQDTGGEGVGNEKLFF. CDR3 DNA sequence: TGTGCCAGCAGCCAAGATACAGGGGGCGAGGGTGTGGGTAATGAAAAACTGTTTTTT.